This entry lists 28 T cell receptor beta chains sequenced from one sample in a study of type 1 regulatory T cells. Each CDR3 protein gets one entry after TCRdb re-called the reads with MiXCR. The table shows roughly 71,000 distinct CDR3 sequences, with around 57% occurring only once. Their target antigens are unknown. Sequencing was done on a sample of cultured T cells, either the whole culture or a sorted T cell fraction (not recorded which). The subset here: Tr1-enriched cell product generated in vitro against host alloantigens. These receptors originate from a human donor in good health.

Notes on this clonotype: Relative to the germline gene, one junction end is altered; a read error may explain this. The V gene is TRBV18, the J gene TRBJ2-1; D is possibly TRBD1 (5 bases). CDR1 KGHSH and CDR2 LQKENI come from the germline V gene. This CDR3 contains 15 residues. The DNA for the CDR3 is TGTGCCAACTCACCTCTTACAGGCTCCTACAATGAGCAGTTCTTC. This codes for CANSPLTGSYNEQFF.

The chain is built from TRBV19 and TRBJ2-1; the D gene is possibly TRBD2 (5 bases). Germline lookup yields CDR1 LNHDA and CDR2 SQIVND (reference sequence). Trimming removed 1 base from V and 5 bases from J, with 12 bases in between. CDR3 length: 15 residues. This CDR3 reads CASSIVPSSNNEQFF. CDR3 nucleotide sequence: TGTGCCAGTAGTATAGTCCCTAGCAGTAACAATGAGCAGTTCTTC.

The rearrangement joins TRBV3-1 to TRBJ2-2; tentatively, D is TRBD2 (5 bases). Trimming pared 4 bases from V and 5 bases from J, leaving 14 bases between. Germline lookup yields CDR1 LGHDT and CDR2 YNNKEL (reference sequence). The CDR3 totals 15 residues. CDR3: CASSLSVARTGELFF. CDR3 nucleotides: TGTGCCAGCAGCCTCTCGGTAGCGCGGACCGGGGAGCTGTTTTTT.

V gene TRBV5-1 combines with J gene TRBJ2-1; D uncertain. The CDR3 runs 11 residues. Germline V lookup: CDR1 SGHRS, CDR2 YFSETQ. V was shortened by 4 bases and J by 9 bases, with 8 bases between the two germline ends. The CDR3 DNA is TGCGCCAGCAGCGATCGAGGTGAGCAGTTCTTC. Its protein is CASSDRGEQFF.

This clonotype was picked up a small number of times. J is TRBJ2-3 and V is TRBV20-1, with 9 bases fitting TRBD2. Germline V gene sequence: CDR1 DFQATT, CDR2 SNEGSKA (reference sequence). The CDR3 sequence is 16 residues long. Trimming removed 0 bases from V and 6 bases from J; junction bases left unmatched: 10. The CDR3 DNA reads as TGCAGTGCTAGAGATCCTAGCGGGGACGAGCATGATACGCAGTATTTT. Its translation is CSARDPSGDEHDTQYF.

The chain combines TRBV12-3 or TRBV12-4 with TRBJ1-1; the match to TRBD1 covers 7 bases. J lost 1 base, V lost 5 bases, and 7 bases had no gene match. The CDR3 consists of 15 residues. CDR3 sequence (DNA): TGTGCCAGCAGTGCCACAGGGGCAGGGAACACTGAAGCTTTCTTT. As protein: CASSATGAGNTEAFF.

This rearrangement joins TRBV20-1 to TRBJ2-3, with 9 bases that match TRBD2. The V and J ends lost 6 bases and 4 bases, in that order; junction bases with no gene match: 14. Per germline, CDR1 DFQATT and CDR2 SNEGSKA (reference sequence). This CDR3 is 16 amino acids long. The DNA of the CDR3 is TGCAGTGCCAGACACCTGGGGACTAGCTCGTCAGATACGCAGTATTTT. It is translated as CSARHLGTSSSDTQYF.

The chain joins TRBV20-1 to TRBJ2-1; 9 bases are shared with TRBD2. V was pared by 3 bases and J by 9 bases, with 6 bases of the junction left unmatched. CDR3 length: 13 residues. Germline CDR1 is DFQATT and CDR2 is SNEGSKA (reference sequence). The CDR3, as DNA: TGCAGTGCTAGTGGCAGCGGGAGGCCTGAGCAGTTCTTC. This translates into CSASGSGRPEQFF.

V and J are TRBV4-1 and TRBJ1-1, with no clear D. The CDR3 totals 16 residues. Trimming cost V 0 bases and J 0 bases, with 11 bases left between them. Germline V lookup: CDR1 MGHRA, CDR2 YSYEKL. CDR3 coding DNA: TGCGCCAGCAGCCAAGAATTGGAGCGGATGAACACTGAAGCTTTCTTT. The encoded protein is CASSQELERMNTEAFF.

This chain uses TRBV7-8 with TRBJ2-3; D remains ambiguous. Germline CDR1 and CDR2: SGHVS and FQNEAQ. V was cut by 2 bases and J by 3 bases, with 6 bases left in between. The CDR3 sequence is 13 residues long. CDR3 region: CASSLSYTDTQYF. CDR3 DNA sequence: TGTGCCAGCAGCTTAAGCTATACAGATACGCAGTATTTT.

Worth noting for this clonotype: At one boundary the junction diverges from the germline segment, which might be a read error. V usage is TRBV19 and J usage is TRBJ1-1; unclear D gene. Germline V lookup: CDR1 LNHDA, CDR2 SQIVND (reference sequence). CDR3 length: 14 amino acids. CDR3 sequence: CASTPQQSYTDAFF. The DNA of the CDR3 is TGTGCCAGTACCCCTCAACAGAGTTACACTGATGCTTTCTTT. Full variable domain (missing parts from reference TRBV19 and TRBJ1-1): DGGITQSPKYLFRKEGQNVTLSCEQNLNHDAMYWYRQDPGQGLRLIYYSQIVNDFQKGDIAEGYSVSREKKESFPLTVTSAQKNPTAFYLCASTPQQSYTDAFFGQGTRLTVV.

The chain links TRBV20-1 to TRBJ2-7, with a weak D call TRBD1 (5 bases). CDR3 length: 13 amino acids. V dropped 0 bases and J dropped 6 bases, with 12 bases sitting between them. Germline CDR1 reads DFQATT; CDR2 reads SNEGSKA (reference sequence). In DNA, the CDR3 is TGCAGTGCTAGAGAGGACAATCTTTCCGAGCAGTACTTC. This codes for CSAREDNLSEQYF.

V gene TRBV10-3 combines with J gene TRBJ2-6; 12 bases fit TRBD1. The CDR3 is 16 amino acids. The trim removed 8 bases at V and 1 base at J, leaving 3 bases unmatched. Germline CDR1 is ENHRY and CDR2 is SYGVKD. The CDR3 nucleotides read TGTGCCATCGGGACAGGGGGCGTATCTGGGGCCAACGTCCTGACTTTC. Amino acid sequence: CAIGTGGVSGANVLTF.

The table lists this clonotype with many counts. The rearrangement uses TRBV7-2 and TRBJ2-6, with D unresolved. The CDR3 consists of 17 residues. Looked up from germline, CDR1 is SGHTA and CDR2 is FQGNSA. V lost 2 bases, J lost 0 bases, and 11 bases lay in between. The CDR3, as DNA: TGTGCCAGCAGCTTAAGGGCAGATCACTCTGGGGCCAACGTCCTGACTTTC. It is translated as CASSLRADHSGANVLTF.

The chain has TRBV12-3 or TRBV12-4 and TRBJ2-1; TRBD2 matches at 11 bases. The CDR3 spans 14 residues. Trimming removed 6 bases from V and 13 bases from J; junction bases left unmatched: 11. As DNA, the CDR3 is TGTGCCAGCAGCCCTAGCGGGAGGAGAGTTCATCAGTTCTTC. This encodes CASSPSGRRVHQFF.

The chain combines TRBV6-2 or TRBV6-3 with TRBJ2-2, with TRBD2 as a possible D gene (5 bases). CDR1 MNHEY and CDR2 SVGEGT come from the germline V gene. V dropped 5 bases and J dropped 4 bases, with 20 bases sitting between them. The CDR3 sequence is 17 residues long. For the CDR3, the DNA is TGTGCCAGCAGTCCGCTAGGAAGCGGACTTTCCACCGGGGAGCTGTTTTTT. The encoded protein is CASSPLGSGLSTGELFF.

The V call is TRBV25-1, the J call TRBJ2-7; D remains ambiguous. CDR1 and CDR2 (germline): MGHDK, SYGVNS. Trimming took 1 base from V and 0 from J, leaving 4 bases between them. The CDR3 totals 13 residues. In DNA form, the CDR3 reads TGTGCCAGCAGTGAATCCAGCTCCTACGAGCAGTACTTC. Its translation is CASSESSSYEQYF.

This clonotype was counted only a few times. This rearrangement joins TRBV5-1 to TRBJ1-3; no clear D. CDR3 length: 17 amino acids. CDR1 SGHRS and CDR2 YFSETQ come from the germline V gene. Trimming took off 0 bases at V and 1 base at J, with 14 bases between the two ends. The CDR3 nucleotides read TGCGCCAGCAGCTTGGTACCCCACCAGTTGTCTGGAAACACCATATATTTT. Its translation is CASSLVPHQLSGNTIYF.

The chain recombines TRBV5-1 with TRBJ1-2, with D possibly matching TRBD1 (5 bases). V lost 0 bases to trimming and J lost 8 bases, with 17 bases between them. The germline gives CDR1 SGHRS, CDR2 YFSETQ. The CDR3 runs 15 residues. This chain's CDR3 is CASSLGAGPTLGYTF. The CDR3 DNA reads TGCGCCAGCAGCTTGGGCGCGGGACCCACCCTAGGCTACACCTTC.

About this clonotype: A much larger clone lies one base from this, so it may be a read error. The gene calls are TRBV4-2 and TRBJ2-7; D is possibly TRBD1 (6 bases). The CDR3 extends over 15 amino acids. The V and J ends lost 1 base and 3 bases respectively, with 13 bases between them. Germline CDR1 LGHNA, CDR2 YNFKEQ. In nucleotides, the CDR3 is TGTGCCAGCAGCCAAGCCTGGGACACGGTCTACGAGCAGTACTTC. Its protein is CASSQAWDTVYEQYF.

Ten or more counts support this clonotype. V gene TRBV11-3 combines with J gene TRBJ2-5, with D perhaps matching TRBD1 or TRBD2 (5 bases each). The CDR3 has 13 amino acids. Trimming removed 5 bases from V and 7 bases from J, with 14 bases in between. Germline loops: CDR1 SGHNT, CDR2 YENEEA. The CDR3 bases are TGTGCCAGCAGCAGCCGGGACGGTGGGACCCAGTACTTC. It specifies CASSSRDGGTQYF.

This chain joins TRBV3-1 and TRBJ1-6, with D possibly being TRBD1 (6 bases). Trimming cost V 1 base and J 7 bases, with 8 bases left between them. The CDR3 extends over 14 amino acids. The germline V gene encodes CDR1 LGHDT and CDR2 YNNKEL (reference sequence). CDR3 bases: TGTGCCAGCAGCCAAGTGCAGGGGAATTCACCCCTCCACTTT. It yields the protein CASSQVQGNSPLHF.

This CDR3 is CASSTGQGRPYEQYF. In nucleotides, the CDR3 is TGTGCCAGCAGTACCGGACAGGGGAGGCCCTACGAGCAGTACTTC. V usage is TRBV27 and J usage is TRBJ2-7, with 9 bases lining up with TRBD1. The germline V gene encodes CDR1 MNHEY and CDR2 SMNVEV (reference sequence). The CDR3 runs 15 residues. The J segment lost 2 bases and the V segment lost 5 bases, leaving 7 bases of the junction unmatched.

The V and J genes are TRBV6-2 or TRBV6-3 and TRBJ2-3; 15 nucleotides agree with TRBD2. The CDR3 loop spans 17 amino acids. CDR1 is MNHEY and CDR2 is SVGEGT in the germline V gene. V dropped 6 bases and J dropped 7; count of bases not matched to a gene: 11. CDR3 sequence: CASRFGTSGRTRNTQYF. The CDR3 nucleotides are TGTGCCAGCAGATTCGGGACTAGCGGGAGGACGAGAAATACGCAGTATTTT.

CDR3 residues: CASSIETSGYNEQFF. The DNA for the CDR3 is TGTGCCAGTAGTATAGAAACTAGCGGTTACAATGAGCAGTTCTTC. The J gene is TRBJ2-1, the V gene TRBV19, with 8 positions matching TRBD2. V lost 0 bases to trimming and J lost 4 bases; unmatched junction nucleotides: 2. The CDR3 loop spans 15 amino acids. The germline gives CDR1 LNHDA, CDR2 SQIVND (reference sequence).

The rearrangement links TRBV10-3 to TRBJ2-7, with TRBD2 identical over 8 bases. Germline V gene sequence: CDR1 ENHRY, CDR2 SYGVKD. With V trimmed by 4 bases and J by 5 bases, 7 bases remained unmatched. The length of the CDR3 is 14 residues. This chain's CDR3 is CAISVGTSDNEQYF. The DNA of the CDR3 is TGTGCCATCAGTGTAGGGACTAGTGACAACGAGCAGTACTTC.

The chain carries TRBV6-5 and TRBJ2-5, with a weak D call TRBD1 (6 bases). CDR1 is MNHEY, CDR2 SVGAGI, per germline. The CDR3 has 13 residues. The V and J ends lost 5 bases and 7 bases respectively, with 14 bases between them. The CDR3 region is CASSDTGLRTQYF. CDR3 sequence (DNA): TGTGCCAGCAGTGATACAGGGCTGAGGACCCAGTACTTC.

The chain combines TRBV27 with TRBJ2-2, with D tentatively TRBD2 (6 bases). Germline V gene sequence: CDR1 MNHEY, CDR2 SMNVEV (reference sequence). Trimming removed 5 bases at V and 0 bases at J, with 13 bases between. The CDR3 is 16 residues long. CDR3 nucleotide sequence: TGTGCCAGCAGTAGGCTTCCGGGAGCGAACACCGGGGAGCTGTTTTTT. The encoded protein is CASSRLPGANTGELFF.